These 10 T cell receptor beta chains share one sample of origin, sequenced in a study of blood T cell repertoires in COVID-19. Repertoires were generated with immunoSEQ multiplex PCR, while TCRdb's copy carries only in-frame clones and drops some. There are tens of thousands of clones in the sample; 80% to 85% occur only once, and 6.3% lies in the top ten. Sequencing was carried out using peripheral blood. These receptors originate from a man in his 60s with acute or convalescent COVID-19.

The V gene is TRBV15, the J gene TRBJ2-5; 8 positions agree with TRBD1. This CDR3 has 15 amino acids. CDR1 is LNHNV and CDR2 is YYDKDF in the germline V gene (reference sequence). The J segment lost 5 bases and the V segment lost 1 base, leaving 6 bases of the junction unmatched. CDR3 sequence reads: CATSRGQGARETQYF. In DNA form, the CDR3 reads TGTGCCACCAGCAGAGGCCAGGGGGCCCGGGAGACCCAGTACTTC.

J is TRBJ1-5 and V is TRBV12-3 or TRBV12-4; no reliable D call. The V end was cut by 5 bases, the J end by 5 bases, with 7 bases between. The CDR3 spans 12 residues. The CDR3 spells CASSLADQPQHF. In nucleotides, the CDR3 is TGTGCCAGCAGTCTGGCTGATCAGCCCCAGCATTTT.

V is TRBV7-3 and J is TRBJ2-1; TRBD2 agrees at 11 bases. CDR3 length equals 15 residues. Trimming removed 4 bases from V and 8 bases from J; junction bases left unmatched: 7. The germline gives CDR1 SGHTA, CDR2 FQGTGA. For the CDR3, the DNA is TGTGCCAGCAGCTCGATAGCGGGGGGGCTAGATGAGCAGTTCTTC. Translating gives CASSSIAGGLDEQFF.

V is TRBV12-5 and J is TRBJ1-2, with TRBD1 matching 9 bases. Germline assignment: CDR1 LGHNT and CDR2 FRNRAP. The CDR3 runs to 14 residues. Germline trimming cut 4 bases from V and 6 bases from J; bases unmatched to any gene: 6. This CDR3 is CASGYTGGSHGYTF. The CDR3 nucleotides read TGTGCTAGTGGTTATACAGGGGGCAGCCATGGCTACACCTTC.

The chain uses TRBV12-3 or TRBV12-4 and TRBJ1-1; TRBD1 matches at 10 bases. V shed 8 bases, J shed 5 bases, and the junction held 2 bases outside the gene matches. CDR3 length equals 12 residues. The CDR3 spells CASGQGGTEAFF. As DNA, the CDR3 is TGTGCCAGCGGACAGGGGGGAACTGAAGCTTTCTTT.

V and J are TRBV18 and TRBJ1-2; 10 bases are shared with TRBD1. V lost 0 bases and J lost 9; bases outside the gene matches: 7. The CDR3 spans 15 residues. Germline CDR1 reads KGHSH; CDR2 reads LQKENI. The CDR3 nucleotides are TGTGCCAGCTCACCACCGGGACAGGGGCCGAGAAGCTACACCTTC. The encoded protein is CASSPPGQGPRSYTF.

The chain carries TRBV15 and TRBJ2-7; a weak D match, TRBD1 (5 bases). This CDR3 has 14 amino acids. Germline V lookup: CDR1 LNHNV, CDR2 YYDKDF (reference sequence). Trimming stripped 0 bases from V and 5 bases from J, with 11 bases between. Here the CDR3 DNA reads TGTGCCACCAGCAGAGATATCGCAGGGCACGAGCAGTACTTC. Amino acids: CATSRDIAGHEQYF.

This chain joins TRBV7-2 and TRBJ2-5; possibly TRBD2 for D (6 bases). The V end lost 4 bases, the J end lost 2 bases, and 14 bases lay between the germline ends. The CDR3 has 15 residues. Germline CDR1 SGHTA, CDR2 FQGNSA. CDR3 region: CASSYRPGRQETQYF. In DNA, the CDR3 is TGTGCCAGCAGCTACCGCCCCGGGAGACAAGAGACCCAGTACTTC.

The V and J genes are TRBV9 and TRBJ2-1, with TRBD1 identical over 7 bases. The CDR3 is made up of 15 amino acids. The germline gives CDR1 SGDLS, CDR2 YYNGEE. V shed 4 bases, J shed 0 bases, and the junction held 4 bases outside the gene matches. CDR3 in DNA: TGTGCCAGCAGCCCAGGGGGTAGCTCCTACAATGAGCAGTTCTTC. Translation: CASSPGGSSYNEQFF.

The rearrangement uses TRBV15 and TRBJ2-3, with 12 positions matching TRBD1. The CDR3 runs 14 residues. V was pared by 8 bases and J by 5 bases, with 5 bases of the junction left unmatched. Germline V gene data show CDR1 as LNHNV and CDR2 as YYDKDF (reference sequence). The CDR3 loop reads CATRDRGRQDTQYF. CDR3 DNA sequence: TGTGCCACCCGGGACAGGGGGCGCCAAGATACGCAGTATTTT.